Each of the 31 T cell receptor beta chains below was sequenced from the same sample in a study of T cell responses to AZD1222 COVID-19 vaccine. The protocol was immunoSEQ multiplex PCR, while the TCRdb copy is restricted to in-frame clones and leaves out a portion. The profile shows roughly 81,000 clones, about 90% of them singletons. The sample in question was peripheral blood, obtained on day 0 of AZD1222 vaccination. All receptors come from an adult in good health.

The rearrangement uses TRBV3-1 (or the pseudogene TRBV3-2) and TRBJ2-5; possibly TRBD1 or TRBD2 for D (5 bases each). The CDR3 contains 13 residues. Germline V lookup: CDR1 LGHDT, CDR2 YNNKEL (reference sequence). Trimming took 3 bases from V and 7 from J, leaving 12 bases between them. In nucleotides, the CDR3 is TGTGCCAGCAGCCAGCAGGGACGGGCGACCCAGTACTTC. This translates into CASSQQGRATQYF.

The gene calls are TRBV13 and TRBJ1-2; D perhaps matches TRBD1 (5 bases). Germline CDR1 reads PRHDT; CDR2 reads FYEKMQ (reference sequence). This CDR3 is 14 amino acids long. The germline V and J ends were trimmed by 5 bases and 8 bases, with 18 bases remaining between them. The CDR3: CASSPLQGLEGYTF. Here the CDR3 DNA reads TGTGCCAGCAGCCCCCTCCAGGGTCTTGAAGGCTACACCTTC. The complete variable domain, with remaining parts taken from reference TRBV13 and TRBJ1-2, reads AAGVIQSPRHLIKEKRETATLKCYPIPRHDTVYWYQQGPGQDPQFLISFYEKMQSDKGSIPDRFSAQQFSDYHSELNMSSLELGDSALYFCASSPLQGLEGYTFGSGTRLTVV.

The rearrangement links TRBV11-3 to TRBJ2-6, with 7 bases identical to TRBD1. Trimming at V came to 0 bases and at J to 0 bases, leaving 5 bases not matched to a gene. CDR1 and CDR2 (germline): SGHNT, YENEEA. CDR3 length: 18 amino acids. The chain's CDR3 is CASSLDHRGLSGANVLTF. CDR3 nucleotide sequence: TGTGCCAGCAGCTTAGACCACAGGGGCCTCTCTGGGGCCAACGTCCTGACTTTC.

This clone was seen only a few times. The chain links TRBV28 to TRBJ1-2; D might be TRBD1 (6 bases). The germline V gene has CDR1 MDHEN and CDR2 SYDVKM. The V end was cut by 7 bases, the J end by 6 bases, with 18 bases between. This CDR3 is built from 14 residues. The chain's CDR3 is CASTPGGQKDGYTF. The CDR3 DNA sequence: TGTGCCAGCACCCCGGGAGGACAGAAGGATGGCTACACCTTC.

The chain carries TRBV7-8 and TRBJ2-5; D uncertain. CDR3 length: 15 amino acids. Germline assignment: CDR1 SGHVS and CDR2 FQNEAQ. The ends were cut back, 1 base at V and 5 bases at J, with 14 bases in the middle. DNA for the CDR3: TGTGCCAGCAGCTTAGGGGTCAGCATTATGGAGACCCAGTACTTC. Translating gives CASSLGVSIMETQYF.

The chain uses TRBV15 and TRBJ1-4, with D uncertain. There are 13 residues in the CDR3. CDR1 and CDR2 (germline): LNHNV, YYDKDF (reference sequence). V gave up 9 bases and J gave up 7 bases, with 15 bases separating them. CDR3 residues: CATSKGFPEKLFF. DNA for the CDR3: TGTGCCACATCGAAGGGTTTTCCTGAAAAACTGTTTTTT.

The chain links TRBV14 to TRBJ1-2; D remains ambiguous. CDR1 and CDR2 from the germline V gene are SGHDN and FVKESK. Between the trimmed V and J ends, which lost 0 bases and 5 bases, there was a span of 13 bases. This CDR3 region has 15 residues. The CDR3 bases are TGTGCCAGCAGCCAAGACCGTGGGGTTTTTTATGGCTACACCTTC. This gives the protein CASSQDRGVFYGYTF.

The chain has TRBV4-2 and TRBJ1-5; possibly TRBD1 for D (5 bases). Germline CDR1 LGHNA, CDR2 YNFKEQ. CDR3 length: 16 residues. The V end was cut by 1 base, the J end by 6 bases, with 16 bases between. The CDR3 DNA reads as TGTGCCAGCAGCCAAGGAGGGGTGGCAGACACTCAGCCCCAGCATTTT. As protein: CASSQGGVADTQPQHF.

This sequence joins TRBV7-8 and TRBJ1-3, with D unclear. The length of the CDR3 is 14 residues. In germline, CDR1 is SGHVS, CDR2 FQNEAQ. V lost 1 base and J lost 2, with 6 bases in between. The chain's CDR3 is CASSLVAPGNTIYF. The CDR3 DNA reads TGTGCCAGCAGCTTAGTGGCCCCTGGAAACACCATATATTTT.

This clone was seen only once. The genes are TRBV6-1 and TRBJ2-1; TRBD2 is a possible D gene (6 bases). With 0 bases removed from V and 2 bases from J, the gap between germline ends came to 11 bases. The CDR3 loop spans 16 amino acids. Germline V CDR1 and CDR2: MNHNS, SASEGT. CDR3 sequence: CASSEAGGAPYNEQFF. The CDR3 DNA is TGTGCCAGCAGTGAAGCTGGCGGGGCCCCCTACAATGAGCAGTTCTTC.

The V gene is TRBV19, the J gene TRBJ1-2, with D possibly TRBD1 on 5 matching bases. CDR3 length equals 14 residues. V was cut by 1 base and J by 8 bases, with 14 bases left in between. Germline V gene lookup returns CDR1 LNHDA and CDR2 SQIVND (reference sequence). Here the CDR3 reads CASSIVKAGRGYTF. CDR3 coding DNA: TGTGCCAGTAGTATAGTTAAAGCGGGACGCGGCTACACCTTC.

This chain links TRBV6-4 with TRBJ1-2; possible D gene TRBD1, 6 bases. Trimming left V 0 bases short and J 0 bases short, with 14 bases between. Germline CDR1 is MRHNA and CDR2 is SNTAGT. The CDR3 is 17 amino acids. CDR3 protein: CASSDSTSDSANYGYTF. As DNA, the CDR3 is TGTGCCAGCAGTGACTCGACATCGGACAGCGCTAACTATGGCTACACCTTC.

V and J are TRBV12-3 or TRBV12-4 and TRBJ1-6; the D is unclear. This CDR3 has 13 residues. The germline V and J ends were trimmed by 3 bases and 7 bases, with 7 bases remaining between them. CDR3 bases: TGTGCCAGCAGTTTGTTAGGAAATTCACCCCTCCACTTT. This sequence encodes CASSLLGNSPLHF.

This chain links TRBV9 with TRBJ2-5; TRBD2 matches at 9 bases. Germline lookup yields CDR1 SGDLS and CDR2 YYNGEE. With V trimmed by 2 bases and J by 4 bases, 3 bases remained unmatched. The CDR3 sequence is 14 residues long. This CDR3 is CASSVSGSGETQYF. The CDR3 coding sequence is TGTGCCAGCAGCGTTAGCGGGAGCGGAGAGACCCAGTACTTC.

CDR3 protein: CASSPNRQGGYGYTF. The CDR3 DNA sequence: TGTGCCAGCAGCCCCAATCGACAGGGAGGTTATGGCTACACCTTC. V is TRBV11-1 and J is TRBJ1-2, with 7 bases fitting TRBD1. This CDR3 spans 15 amino acids. Germline V gene sequence: CDR1 SGHAT, CDR2 FQDESV (reference sequence). With V trimmed by 5 bases and J by 5 bases, 11 bases remained unmatched.

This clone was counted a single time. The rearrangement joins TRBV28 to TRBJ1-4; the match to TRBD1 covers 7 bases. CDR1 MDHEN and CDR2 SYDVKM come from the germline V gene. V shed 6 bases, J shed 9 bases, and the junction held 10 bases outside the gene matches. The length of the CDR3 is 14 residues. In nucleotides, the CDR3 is TGTGCCAGCAGAACGACAGGGAGTTTCCAAAAACTGTTTTTT. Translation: CASRTTGSFQKLFF. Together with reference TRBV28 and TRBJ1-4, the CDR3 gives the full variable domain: DVKVTQSSRYLVKRTGEKVFLECVQDMDHENMFWYRQDPGLGLRLIYFSYDVKMKEKGDIPEGYSVSREKKERFSLILESASTNQTSMYLCASRTTGSFQKLFFGSGTQLSVL.

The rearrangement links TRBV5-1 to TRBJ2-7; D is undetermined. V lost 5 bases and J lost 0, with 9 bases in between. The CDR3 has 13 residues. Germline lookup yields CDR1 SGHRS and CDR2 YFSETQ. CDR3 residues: CASRHRSSYEQYF. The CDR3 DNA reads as TGCGCCAGCAGGCACCGGAGCTCCTACGAGCAGTACTTC.

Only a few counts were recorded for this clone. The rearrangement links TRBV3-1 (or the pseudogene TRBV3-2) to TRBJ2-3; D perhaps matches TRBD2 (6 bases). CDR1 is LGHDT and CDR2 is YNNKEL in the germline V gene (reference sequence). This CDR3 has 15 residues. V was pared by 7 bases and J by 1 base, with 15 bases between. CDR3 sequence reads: CASTTSSSGTDTQYF. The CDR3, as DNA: TGTGCCAGCACCACGAGTTCTAGCGGCACAGATACGCAGTATTTT.

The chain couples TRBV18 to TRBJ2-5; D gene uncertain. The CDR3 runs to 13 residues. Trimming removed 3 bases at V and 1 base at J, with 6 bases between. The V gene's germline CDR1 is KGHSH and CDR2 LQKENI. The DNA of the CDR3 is TGTGCCAGCTCACCGGCGGTCCAAGAGACCCAGTACTTC. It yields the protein CASSPAVQETQYF.

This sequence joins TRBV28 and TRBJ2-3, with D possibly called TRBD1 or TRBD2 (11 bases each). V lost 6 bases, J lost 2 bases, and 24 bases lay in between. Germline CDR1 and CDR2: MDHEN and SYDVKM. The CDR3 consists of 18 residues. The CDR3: CASRLGQGGLAVTDTQYF. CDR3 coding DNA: TGTGCCAGCAGATTGGGACAGGGGGGACTAGCGGTCACAGATACGCAGTATTTT.

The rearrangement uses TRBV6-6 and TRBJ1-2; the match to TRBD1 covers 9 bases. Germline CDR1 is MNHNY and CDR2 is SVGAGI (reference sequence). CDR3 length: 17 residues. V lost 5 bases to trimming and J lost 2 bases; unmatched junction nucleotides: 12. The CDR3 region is CASSRLRGQGINYGYTF. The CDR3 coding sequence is TGTGCCAGCAGTCGACTCCGGGGACAGGGAATCAACTATGGCTACACCTTC.

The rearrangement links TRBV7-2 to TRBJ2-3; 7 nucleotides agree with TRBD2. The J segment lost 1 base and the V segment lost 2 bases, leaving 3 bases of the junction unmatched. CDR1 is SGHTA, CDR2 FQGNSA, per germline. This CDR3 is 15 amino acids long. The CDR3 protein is CASSLSAGGTDTQYF. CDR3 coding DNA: TGTGCCAGCAGCTTATCGGCGGGAGGCACAGATACGCAGTATTTT.

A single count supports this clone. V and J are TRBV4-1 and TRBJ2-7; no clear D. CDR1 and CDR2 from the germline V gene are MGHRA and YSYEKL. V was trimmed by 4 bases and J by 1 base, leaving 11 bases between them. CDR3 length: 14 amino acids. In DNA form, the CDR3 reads TGCGCCAGCAGCCTGTCAGCCGAGTCCTACGAGCAGTACTTC. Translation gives CASSLSAESYEQYF.

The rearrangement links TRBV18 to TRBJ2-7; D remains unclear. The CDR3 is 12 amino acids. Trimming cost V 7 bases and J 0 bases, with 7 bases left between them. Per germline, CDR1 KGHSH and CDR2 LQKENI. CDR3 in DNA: TGTGCCAGCTTCCAGCCCTCCTACGAGCAGTACTTC. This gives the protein CASFQPSYEQYF.

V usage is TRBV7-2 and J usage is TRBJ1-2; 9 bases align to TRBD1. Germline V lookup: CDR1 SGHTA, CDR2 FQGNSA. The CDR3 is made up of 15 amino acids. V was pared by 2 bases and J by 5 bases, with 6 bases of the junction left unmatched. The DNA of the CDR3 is TGTGCCAGCAGCTTAAACAGGGGGCAAGGATATGGCTACACCTTC. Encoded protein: CASSLNRGQGYGYTF.

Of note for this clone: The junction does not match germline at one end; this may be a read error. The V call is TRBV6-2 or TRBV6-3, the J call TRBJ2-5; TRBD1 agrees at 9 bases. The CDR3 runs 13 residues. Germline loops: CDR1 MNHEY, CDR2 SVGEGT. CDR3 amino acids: CASSPTSGTGNHF. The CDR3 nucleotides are TGTGCCAGCAGCCCCACCTCCGGGACAGGGAATCACTTC.

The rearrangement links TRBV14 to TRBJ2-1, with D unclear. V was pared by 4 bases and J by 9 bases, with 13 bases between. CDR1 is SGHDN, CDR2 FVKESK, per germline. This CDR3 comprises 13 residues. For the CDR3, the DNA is TGTGCCAGCAGCCGGACCGTTGGCTTTGAGCAGTTCTTC. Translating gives CASSRTVGFEQFF.

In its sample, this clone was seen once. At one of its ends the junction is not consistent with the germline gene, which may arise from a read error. The CDR3, as DNA: TGTGCTAGCAGCGCGACAGGGGGCAGTGAAAAACTGTTTTTT. Translated, it gives CASSATGGSEKLFF. This chain connects TRBV7-7 to TRBJ1-4; 10 nucleotides match TRBD1. Germline loops: CDR1 SSHAT, CDR2 FNYEAQ (reference sequence). The CDR3 runs 14 residues.

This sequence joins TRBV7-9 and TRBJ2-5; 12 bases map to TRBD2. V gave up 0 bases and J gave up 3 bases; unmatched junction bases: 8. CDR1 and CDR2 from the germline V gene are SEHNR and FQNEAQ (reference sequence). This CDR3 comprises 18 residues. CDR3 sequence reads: CASSLALTSGSIEETQYF. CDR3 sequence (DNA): TGTGCCAGCAGCTTAGCGCTGACTAGCGGGAGTATCGAAGAGACCCAGTACTTC.

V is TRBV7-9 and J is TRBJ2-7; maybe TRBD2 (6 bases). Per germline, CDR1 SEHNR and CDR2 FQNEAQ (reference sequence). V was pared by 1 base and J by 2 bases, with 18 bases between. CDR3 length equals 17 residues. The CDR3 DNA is TGTGCCAGCAGCTTAGGAGGTAGTCTAGCGATGGCCTACGAGCAGTACTTC. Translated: CASSLGGSLAMAYEQYF.

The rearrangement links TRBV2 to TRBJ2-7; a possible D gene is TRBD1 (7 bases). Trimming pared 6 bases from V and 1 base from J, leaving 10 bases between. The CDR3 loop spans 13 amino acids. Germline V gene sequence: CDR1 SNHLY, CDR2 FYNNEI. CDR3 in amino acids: CASRAGGSYEQYF. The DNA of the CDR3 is TGTGCCAGCAGAGCAGGGGGGTCCTACGAGCAGTACTTC.